In its sample, the clone carrying this T cell receptor beta chain was seen once. This sample was taken from a study of OX40 agonist ivuxolimab in advanced cancers. Across the whole study: In this cohort, patients received ivuxolimab, an agonistic anti-OX40 (CD134) antibody.

Using immunoSEQ multiplex PCR, the repertoire was profiled, and TCRdb retains in-frame clones only, with some absent. Here the sample spans about 60,000 clones, about 90% being singletons. Between the trimmed V and J ends, which lost 7 bases and 8 bases, there was a span of 15 bases. The CDR3 runs 13 residues. Germline lookup yields CDR1 KGHSH and CDR2 LQKENI. The TCR originated in an adult with an advanced solid tumor such as melanoma, head and neck, liver or kidney cancer. Specimen: CD4+ or CD8+ T cells sorted from blood, collected in a trial of the OX40 agonist ivuxolimab. The rearrangement joins TRBV18 to TRBJ1-3; D might be TRBD1 (6 bases). CDR3 coding DNA: TGTGCCAGCTGCAGACAGGAAGGAGACACCATATATTTT. Encoded protein: CASCRQEGDTIYF.